Described below is a single TCR beta chain sequence and its context. What it recognizes is unknown. Looked up from germline, CDR1 is MNHNS and CDR2 is SASEGT. Trimming left V 1 base short and J 0 bases short, with 10 bases between. The CDR3 is made up of 17 amino acids. The sample comes from a study of cytomegalovirus exposure and HLA in healthy donors. Whole-study context: From donors who were HLA-typed, an early data release held approximately 80 million unique TCRs. Whole-study results and caveats: Equally common other TCR beta chains were less clonally expanded than HLA-associated ones, a later analysis found. Roughly even sequencing depth across donors was the assumption behind the presence/absence analyses.

The PCR ran on 60 Vbeta and 13 Jbeta primers. The table came from immunoSEQ multiplex PCR; TCRdb's copy has only in-frame clones and leaves some out. The sample shows around 76,000 clones, 78% of them seen only once. The chain links TRBV6-1 to TRBJ1-6; a weak D match, TRBD1 (5 bases). Sequenced input: PBMCs. The TCR was taken from a man in his forties in good health and CMV-seronegative. CDR3 nucleotides: TGTGCCAGCAGTGAAGTTGGGGGGAGCTCCTATAATTCACCCCTCCACTTT. This encodes CASSEVGGSSYNSPLHF.